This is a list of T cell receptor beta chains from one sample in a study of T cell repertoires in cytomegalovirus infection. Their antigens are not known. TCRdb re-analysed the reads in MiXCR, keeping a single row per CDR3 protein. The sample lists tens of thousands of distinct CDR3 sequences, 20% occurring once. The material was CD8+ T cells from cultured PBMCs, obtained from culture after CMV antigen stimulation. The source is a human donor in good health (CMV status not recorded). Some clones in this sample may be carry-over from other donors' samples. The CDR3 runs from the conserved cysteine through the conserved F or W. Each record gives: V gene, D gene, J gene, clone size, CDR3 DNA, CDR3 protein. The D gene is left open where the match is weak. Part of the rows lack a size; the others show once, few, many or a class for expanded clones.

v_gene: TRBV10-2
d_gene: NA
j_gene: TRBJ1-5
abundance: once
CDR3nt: TGCGCCAGCAGTGATCTAGGGGTTGAGGATCAGCCCCAGCATTTT
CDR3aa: CASSDLGVEDQPQHF

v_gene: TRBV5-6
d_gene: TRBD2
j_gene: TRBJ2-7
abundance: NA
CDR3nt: TGTGCCAGCAGCTCGGGGGGGTCCGGCGAGCAGTACTTC
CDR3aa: CASSSGGSGEQYF

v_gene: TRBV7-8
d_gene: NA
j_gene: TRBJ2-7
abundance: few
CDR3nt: TGTGCCAGCAGCTTATGGCAGGGGCCTTCCTACGAGCAGTACTTC
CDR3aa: CASSLWQGPSYEQYF

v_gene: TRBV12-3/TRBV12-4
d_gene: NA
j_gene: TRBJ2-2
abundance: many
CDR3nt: TGTGCCAGCAGTCTGGGGACCGCGAACACCGGGGAGCTGTTTTTT
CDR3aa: CASSLGTANTGELFF

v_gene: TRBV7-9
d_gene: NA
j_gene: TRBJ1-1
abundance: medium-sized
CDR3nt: TGTGCCAGCAGCCCTCGGACGGAAAACACTGAAGCTTTCTTT
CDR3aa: CASSPRTENTEAFF

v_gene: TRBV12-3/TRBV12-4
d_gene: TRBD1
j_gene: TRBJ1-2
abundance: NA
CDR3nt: TGTGCCAGCAGTCCCTCCGGGACAGGGGGCAGTGGCTACACCTTC
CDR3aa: CASSPSGTGGSGYTF

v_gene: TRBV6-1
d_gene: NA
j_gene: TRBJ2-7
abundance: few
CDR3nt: TGTGCCAGCAGTCGCTCTTGGCGCGAGGAGCAGTACTTC
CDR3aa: CASSRSWREEQYF

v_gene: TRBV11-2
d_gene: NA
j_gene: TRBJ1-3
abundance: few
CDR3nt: TGTGCCAGCAGCTTGGGGGTTTCTGGAAACACCATATATTTT
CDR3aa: CASSLGVSGNTIYF

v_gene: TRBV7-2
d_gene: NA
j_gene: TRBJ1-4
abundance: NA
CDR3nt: TGTGCCAGCAGCTTAGGGGCGACTAATGAAAAACTGTTTTTT
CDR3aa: CASSLGATNEKLFF

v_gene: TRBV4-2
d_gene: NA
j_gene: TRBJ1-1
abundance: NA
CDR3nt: TGTGCCAGCAGCCAAGATCGAATGAACACTGAAGCTTTCTTT
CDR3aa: CASSQDRMNTEAFF

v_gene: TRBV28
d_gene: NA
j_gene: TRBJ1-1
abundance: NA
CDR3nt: TGTGCCAGCAGCGCCAGGGACGGAGAGAACACTGAAGCTTTCTTT
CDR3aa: CASSARDGENTEAFF

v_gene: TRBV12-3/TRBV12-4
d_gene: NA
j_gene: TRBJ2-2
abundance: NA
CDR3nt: TGTGCCAGCAGCCCGGGGCTAGCGCAGAACACCGGGGAGCTGTTTTTT
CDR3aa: CASSPGLAQNTGELFF

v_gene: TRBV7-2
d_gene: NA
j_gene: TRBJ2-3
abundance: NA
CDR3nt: TGTGCCAGCAGCAGGAGCGTTGCCTCTAGCACAGATACGCAGTATTTT
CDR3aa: CASSRSVASSTDTQYF

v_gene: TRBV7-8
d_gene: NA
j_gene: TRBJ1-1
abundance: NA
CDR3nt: TGTGCCAGCAGCTTTGAGACAGATAACACTGAAGCTTTCTTT
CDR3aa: CASSFETDNTEAFF

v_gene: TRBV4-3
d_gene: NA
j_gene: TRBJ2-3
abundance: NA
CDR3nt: TGCGCCAGCAGCCAAGAGCGGGGTCCGAGCACAGATACGCAGTATTTT
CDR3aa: CASSQERGPSTDTQYF

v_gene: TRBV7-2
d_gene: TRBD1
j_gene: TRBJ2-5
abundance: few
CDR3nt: TGTGCCAGCAGCCCCGACCTGGGACAGGGGAGGGAGACCCAGTACTTC
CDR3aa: CASSPDLGQGRETQYF

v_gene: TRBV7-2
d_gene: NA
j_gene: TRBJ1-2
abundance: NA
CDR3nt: TGTGCCAGCAGCTTTGGGAGGGGCTACACCTTC
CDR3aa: CASSFGRGYTF

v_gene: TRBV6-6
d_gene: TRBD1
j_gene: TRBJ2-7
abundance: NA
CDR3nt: TGTGCCAGCAGTGCAGGGACAGGGGGGCCCTACGAGCAGTACTTC
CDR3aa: CASSAGTGGPYEQYF

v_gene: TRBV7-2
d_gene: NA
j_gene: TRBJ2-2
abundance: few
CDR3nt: TGTGCCAGCAGCTTAGGCAGGAACACCGGGGATCTGTTTTTT
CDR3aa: CASSLGRNTGDLFF

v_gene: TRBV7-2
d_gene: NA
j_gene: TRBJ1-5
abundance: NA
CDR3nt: TGTGCCAGCAGCTTAGCGGGACCAGCAGATCAGCCCCAGCATTTT
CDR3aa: CASSLAGPADQPQHF

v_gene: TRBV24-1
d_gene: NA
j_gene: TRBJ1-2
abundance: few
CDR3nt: TGTGCCACCAGTGACCCTTACGAGGGGTATGGCTACACCTTC
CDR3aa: CATSDPYEGYGYTF

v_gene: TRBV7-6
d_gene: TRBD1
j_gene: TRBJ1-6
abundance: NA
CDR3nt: TGTGCCAGCAGCCTTAAGACAGGGGGCCTCGGTAATTCACCCCTCCACTTT
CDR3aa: CASSLKTGGLGNSPLHF

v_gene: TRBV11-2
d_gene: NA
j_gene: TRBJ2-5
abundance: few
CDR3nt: TGTGCCAGCAGCTTACAACCATTGCAGGGCGAAGAGACCCAGTACTTC
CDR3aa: CASSLQPLQGEETQYF

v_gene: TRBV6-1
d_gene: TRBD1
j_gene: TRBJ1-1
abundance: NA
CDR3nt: TGTGCCGGGGTGATTGGGGACAGGGAAGAGGACACTGAAGCTTTCTTT
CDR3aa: CAGVIGDREEDTEAFF

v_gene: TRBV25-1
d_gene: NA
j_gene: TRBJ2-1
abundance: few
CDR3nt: TGTGCCAGCAGTAGAACCAATGAGCAGTTCTTC
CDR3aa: CASSRTNEQFF

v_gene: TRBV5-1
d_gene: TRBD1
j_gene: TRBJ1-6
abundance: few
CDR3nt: TGCGCCAGCAGCTTGACGGGACAGGGCTATAATTCACCCCTCCACTTT
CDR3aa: CASSLTGQGYNSPLHF

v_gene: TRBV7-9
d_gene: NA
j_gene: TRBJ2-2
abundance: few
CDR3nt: TGTGCCAGCAGCTCTGACAACGGGGAGCTGTTTTTT
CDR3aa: CASSSDNGELFF

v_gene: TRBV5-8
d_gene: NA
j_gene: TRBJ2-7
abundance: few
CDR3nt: TGTGCCAGCGGTCCGGGGAACCCCTACGAGCAGTACTTC
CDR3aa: CASGPGNPYEQYF

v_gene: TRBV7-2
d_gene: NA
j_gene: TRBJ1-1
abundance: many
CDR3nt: TGTGCCAGCAGCTTTCAGCCGGGAGGGGACACTGAAGCTTTCTTT
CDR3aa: CASSFQPGGDTEAFF

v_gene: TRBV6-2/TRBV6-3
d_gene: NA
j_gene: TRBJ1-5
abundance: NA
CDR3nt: TGTGCCAGCAGTTACTCTCCGTACCGGGACACTCGGGGTCAGCCCCAGCATTTT
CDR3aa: CASSYSPYRDTRGQPQHF

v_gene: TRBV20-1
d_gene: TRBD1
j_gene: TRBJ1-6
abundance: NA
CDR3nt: TGCAGTGCTAGGGCCCGCTCCGGGACAGGGGATTATAATTCACCCCTCCACTTT
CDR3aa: CSARARSGTGDYNSPLHF

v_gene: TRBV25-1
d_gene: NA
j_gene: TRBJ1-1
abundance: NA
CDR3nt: TGTGCCAGCAGTGAATGGGAAGCTAACACTGAAGCTTTCTTT
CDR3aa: CASSEWEANTEAFF

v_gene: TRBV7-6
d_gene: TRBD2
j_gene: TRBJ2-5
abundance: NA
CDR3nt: TGTGCCAGCAGCTCCCGGGGGGCGGGGGGCGAAGAGACCCAGTACTTC
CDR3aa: CASSSRGAGGEETQYF

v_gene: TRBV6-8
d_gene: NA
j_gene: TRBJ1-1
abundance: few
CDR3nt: TGTGCCAGCGGGAATTTGAACACTGAAGCTTTCTTT
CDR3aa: CASGNLNTEAFF

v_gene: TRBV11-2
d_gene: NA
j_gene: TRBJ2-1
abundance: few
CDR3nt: TGTGCCAGCAGCTTAGTCTTCCGGACGGGAATTTACAATGAGCAGTTCTTC
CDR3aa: CASSLVFRTGIYNEQFF

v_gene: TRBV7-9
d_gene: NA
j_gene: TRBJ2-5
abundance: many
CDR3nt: TGTGCCAGCAGCTTCCGACCACTTTGGGGGGGCGAGACCCAGTACTTC
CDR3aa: CASSFRPLWGGETQYF

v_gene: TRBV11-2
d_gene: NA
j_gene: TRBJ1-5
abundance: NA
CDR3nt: TGTGCCAGCAGCTTATGGGGTAGCAATCAGCCCCAGCATTTT
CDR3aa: CASSLWGSNQPQHF

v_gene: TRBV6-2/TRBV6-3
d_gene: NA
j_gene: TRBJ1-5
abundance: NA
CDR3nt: TGTGCCAGCAGTTACGGCGTCAACAATCAGCCCCAGCATTTT
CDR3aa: CASSYGVNNQPQHF

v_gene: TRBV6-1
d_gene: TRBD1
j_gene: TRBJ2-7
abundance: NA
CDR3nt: TGTGCCAGCAGGGAGGACAGGGGGCCATCCTACGAGCAGTACTTC
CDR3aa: CASREDRGPSYEQYF

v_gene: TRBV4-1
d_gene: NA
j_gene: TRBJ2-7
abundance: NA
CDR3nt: TGCGCCAGCAGCCACACCTCCGGGACGGGCAGCTACGAGCAGTACTTC
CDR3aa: CASSHTSGTGSYEQYF

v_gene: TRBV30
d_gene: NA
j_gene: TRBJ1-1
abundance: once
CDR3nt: TGTGCCTGGAGTGTTTTGGGAAGGGGGACTGAAGCTTTCTTT
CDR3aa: CAWSVLGRGTEAFF

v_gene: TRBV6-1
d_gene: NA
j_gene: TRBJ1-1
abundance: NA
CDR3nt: TGTGCCAGCAGGGCCGGGAAAATGAACACTGAAGCTTTCTTT
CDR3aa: CASRAGKMNTEAFF

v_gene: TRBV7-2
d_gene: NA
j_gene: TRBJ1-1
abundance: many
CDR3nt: TGTGCCAGCAGCGATTGGACACTTTTGAACACTGAAGCTTTCTTT
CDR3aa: CASSDWTLLNTEAFF

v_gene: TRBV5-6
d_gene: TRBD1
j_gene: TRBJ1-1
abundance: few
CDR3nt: TGTGCCAGCAGCCCCACAGGGGTGAGGACTGAAGCTTTCTTT
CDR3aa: CASSPTGVRTEAFF

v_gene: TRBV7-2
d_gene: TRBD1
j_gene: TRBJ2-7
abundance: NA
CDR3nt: TGTGCCAGCAGCCCCGGGACAGGGGGCGTCGTCTCCTACGAGCAGTACTTC
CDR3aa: CASSPGTGGVVSYEQYF

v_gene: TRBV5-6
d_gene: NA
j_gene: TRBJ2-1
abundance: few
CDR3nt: TGTGCCAGCAGCCCGGAATTGAGGACGGCATACAATGAGCAGTTCTTC
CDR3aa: CASSPELRTAYNEQFF

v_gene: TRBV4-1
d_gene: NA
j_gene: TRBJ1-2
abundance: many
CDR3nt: TGCGCCAGCAGCCAAGACCCTGGGTCTGACTATGGCTACACCTTC
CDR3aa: CASSQDPGSDYGYTF

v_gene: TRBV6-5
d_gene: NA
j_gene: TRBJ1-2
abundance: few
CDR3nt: TGTGCCAGCATCACACCAGGAGTATATGGCTACACCTTC
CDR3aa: CASITPGVYGYTF

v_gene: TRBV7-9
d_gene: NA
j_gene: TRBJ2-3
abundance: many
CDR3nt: TGTGCCAGCAGCTTAGCCGGATCCACCACAGATACGCAGTATTTT
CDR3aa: CASSLAGSTTDTQYF

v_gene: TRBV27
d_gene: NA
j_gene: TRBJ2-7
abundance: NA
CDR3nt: TGTGCCAGCAGTTTATTGGGGAACTACGAGCAGTACTTC
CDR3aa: CASSLLGNYEQYF

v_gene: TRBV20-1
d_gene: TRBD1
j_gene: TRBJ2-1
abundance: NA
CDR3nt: TGCAGTGCTGCCGATTCGGACAGGGGCTACAATGAGCAGTTCTTC
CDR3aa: CSAADSDRGYNEQFF

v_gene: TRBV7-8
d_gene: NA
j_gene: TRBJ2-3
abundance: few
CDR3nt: TGTGCCAGCAGCTTTCGGTCGCAGAGCACAGATACGCAGTATTTT
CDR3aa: CASSFRSQSTDTQYF

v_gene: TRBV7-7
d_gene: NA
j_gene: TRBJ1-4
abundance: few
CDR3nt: TGTGCTAGCAGCCCAGACGGCACTAATGAAAAACTGTTTTTT
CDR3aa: CASSPDGTNEKLFF

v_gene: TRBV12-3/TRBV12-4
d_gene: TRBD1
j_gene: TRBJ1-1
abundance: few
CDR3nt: TGTGCCAGCATCGGGACAGGGAGAAGGGGTGAAGCTTTCTTT
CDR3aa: CASIGTGRRGEAFF

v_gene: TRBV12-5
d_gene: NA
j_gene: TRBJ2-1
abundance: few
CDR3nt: TGTGCTAGTGGCTGGGGTCCCGACAATGAGCAGTTCTTC
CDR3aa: CASGWGPDNEQFF

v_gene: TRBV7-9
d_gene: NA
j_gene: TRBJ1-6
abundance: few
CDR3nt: TGTGCCAGCAGCTTAGCGGCCGGGGGACCAAATTCACCCCTCCACTTT
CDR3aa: CASSLAAGGPNSPLHF

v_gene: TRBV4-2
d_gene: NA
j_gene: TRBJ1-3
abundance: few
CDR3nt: TGTGCCAGCAGCCAAGAAGGGATTGTCGGGGGGCGCGTGTCCTCTGGAAACACCATATATTTT
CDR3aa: CASSQEGIVGGRVSSGNTIYF